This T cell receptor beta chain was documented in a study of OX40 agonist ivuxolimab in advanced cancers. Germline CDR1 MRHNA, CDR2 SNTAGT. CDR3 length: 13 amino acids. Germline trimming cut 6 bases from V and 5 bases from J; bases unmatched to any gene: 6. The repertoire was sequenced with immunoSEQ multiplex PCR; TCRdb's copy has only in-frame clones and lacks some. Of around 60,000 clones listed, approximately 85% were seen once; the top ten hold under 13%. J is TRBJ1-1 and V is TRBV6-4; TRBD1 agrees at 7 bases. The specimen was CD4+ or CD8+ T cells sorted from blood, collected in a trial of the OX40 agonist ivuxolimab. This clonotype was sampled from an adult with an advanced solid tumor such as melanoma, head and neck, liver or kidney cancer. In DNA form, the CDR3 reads TGTGCCAGCAGGGCACAGGGGAGGACTGAAGCTTTCTTT. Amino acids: CASRAQGRTEAFF.